These T cell receptor beta chains were read from a single sample in a study of blood T cell repertoires in COVID-19. Libraries were prepared by immunoSEQ multiplex PCR; TCRdb keeps only in-frame clonotypes and omits some of them. The sample carries some 80,000 clones, 88% recorded once. Sample: peripheral blood. The receptors here all came from a human donor in a cohort sampled during active COVID-19. Each CDR3 is given with its conserved first and last residue. D genes are given only for firm matches. Only part of the rows carry a size: once, few, many, or a class if the clone is expanded.

clone_size d_call j_call v_call cdr3_nt cdr3_aa
. . TRBJ1-2 TRBV2 TGTGCCAGCAGTCAGGGGCCCTCGGCGGACTATGGCTACACCTTC CASSQGPSADYGYTF
. TRBD2 TRBJ2-1 TRBV6-2/TRBV6-3 TGTGCCAGCAGCCTCAGACTAGCGGGAGTAGATGAGCAGTTCTTC CASSLRLAGVDEQFF
few . TRBJ2-2 TRBV5-1 TGCGCCAGCAGCCTCGGCAGGGGGCGGGAGACGAGCACCGGGGAGCTGTTTTTT CASSLGRGRETSTGELFF
. TRBD1 TRBJ2-5 TRBV5-1 TGCGCCAGCAGCTTGGGAGGGGGCTCCCAAGAGACCCAGTACTTC CASSLGGGSQETQYF
. TRBD1 TRBJ2-1 TRBV3-1/TRBV3-2 TGTGCCAGCAGCCAAGGAGGGGGCAAGCAGTTCTTC CASSQGGGKQFF
. . TRBJ1-5 TRBV6-2/TRBV6-3 TGTGCCATCAGCCGGAACAGGGACAATCAGCCCCAGCATTTT CAISRNRDNQPQHF
. TRBD1 TRBJ1-4 TRBV7-9 TGTGCCAGCAGCCCACGGGACAGGGCGGGCGAAAAACTGTTTTTT CASSPRDRAGEKLFF
. . TRBJ1-2 TRBV21-1 TGTGCCAGCAGCAAACGGGACAGGCAAAAGGGCTACACCTTC CASSKRDRQKGYTF
. . TRBJ2-1 TRBV29-1 TGCAGCGTCCGGGGTCGGGCATTTGAGCAGTTCTTC CSVRGRAFEQFF
. . TRBJ1-1 TRBV11-2 TGTGCCAGCAGCTCACAAGTGTCATCTGAAGCTTTCTTT CASSSQVSSEAFF
. . TRBJ1-1 TRBV27 TGTGCCAGCAGTCTCCGGACACTAAACACTGAAGCTTTCTTT CASSLRTLNTEAFF
. . TRBJ2-7 TRBV7-2 TGTGCCAGCAGCACCCAGGTTGGCTTATTTTACGAGCAGTACTTC CASSTQVGLFYEQYF
. . TRBJ1-5 TRBV6-5 TGTGCCAGCAGTTACTCGAGTGGGGGAGGGGGTCAGCCCCAGCATTTT CASSYSSGGGGQPQHF
. TRBD1 TRBJ2-7 TRBV28 TGTGCCAGCAGACCTCCTGCCCGGACAGGGTCCTACGAGCAGTACTTC CASRPPARTGSYEQYF
once . TRBJ1-2 TRBV18 TGTGCCAGCTCAACCGAGGGAGGCTATGGCTACACCTTC CASSTEGGYGYTF
. TRBD2 TRBJ2-1 TRBV4-3 TGCGCCAGCAGCCAAGCGTCAGCGGGGGGGTTATACAATGAGCAGTTCTTC CASSQASAGGLYNEQFF
. TRBD1 TRBJ2-5 TRBV19 TGTGCCAGTAGTCAACTCGGGACAGGGGTGTTTGGGGAGACCCAGTACTTC CASSQLGTGVFGETQYF
. TRBD2 TRBJ2-1 TRBV7-3 TGTGCCAGCAGCTTCCAAGCGGGAGTCACCTACAATGAGCAGTTCTTC CASSFQAGVTYNEQFF
. TRBD2 TRBJ2-5 TRBV19 TGTGCCAGTAGTAAGGGACTAGCGGGGGGGTTACAAGAGACCCAGTACTTC CASSKGLAGGLQETQYF
. . TRBJ1-2 TRBV5-6 TGTGCCAGCAGCCCGGCCGGTGTCAGGACAGGCTACACCTTC CASSPAGVRTGYTF
. . TRBJ2-7 TRBV6-6 TGTGCCAGCAGTTACCCCTCCGACAGTGCCTACGAGCAGTACTTC CASSYPSDSAYEQYF
few . TRBJ2-5 TRBV5-4 TGTGCCAGCAGAGGGGGACGTCAAGAGACCCAGTACTTC CASRGGRQETQYF
. TRBD2 TRBJ2-5 TRBV20-1 TGCAGTGCTAGTGGAAATTTCGCGGGACTAGCGGGATTAACCCAGTACTTC CSASGNFAGLAGLTQYF
. TRBD1 TRBJ2-7 TRBV10-3 TGTGCCATCAGCCTAGACAGGGGGCGCGACGAGCAGTACTTC CAISLDRGRDEQYF
. TRBD2 TRBJ2-5 TRBV11-3 TGTGCCAGCAGCCCAGGACTAGCGGGCCACCGCTCCGAGACCCAGTACTTC CASSPGLAGHRSETQYF
. TRBD1 TRBJ1-5 TRBV7-8 TGTGCCAGCAGCTCGGGACAGGCGGATCAGCCCCAGCATTTT CASSSGQADQPQHF
. . TRBJ1-2 TRBV3-1/TRBV3-2 TGTGCCAGCAGCCACAACAGGCTCGCGGGGTTCACCTTC CASSHNRLAGFTF
. . TRBJ1-2 TRBV5-6 TGTGCCAGCAGCTTGGGCAGGGGTGGAGGCTACACCTTC CASSLGRGGGYTF
. TRBD1 TRBJ1-2 TRBV28 TGTGCCAGCAGTTTAGCGACAGGGGGCAGAGATGGCTACACCTTC CASSLATGGRDGYTF
. . TRBJ2-1 TRBV21-1 TGTGCCAGCAGCAAAGGGAGAGGTAAGGTAAATGAGCAGTTCTTC CASSKGRGKVNEQFF
. TRBD1 TRBJ2-7 TRBV2 TGTGCCAGCAGTGAAAGGGACAGTCGGTACTTC CASSERDSRYF
. . TRBJ2-7 TRBV19 TGTGCCAGTAGTACCCCCGGGACACCCCAATACGAGCAGTACTTC CASSTPGTPQYEQYF
. . TRBJ2-1 TRBV3-1/TRBV3-2 TGTGCCAGCAGCCAGCTAGCGAGCAATGAGCAGTTCTTC CASSQLASNEQFF
. TRBD2 TRBJ2-7 TRBV5-1 TGCGCCAGCAGCGGCGGGAGCGGGAGGTACTTC CASSGGSGRYF
. TRBD1 TRBJ2-1 TRBV28 TGTGCCAGCAGTCATAGGACAGGGAGCTCCTACAATGAGCAGTTCTTC CASSHRTGSSYNEQFF
once . TRBJ2-2 TRBV9 TGTGCCAGCAGCGTAACAAGATCCCCGAACACCGGGGAGCTGTTTTTT CASSVTRSPNTGELFF
once . TRBJ2-3 TRBV28 TGTGCCAGCAGTTTGGCGGGAGATACGCAGTATTTT CASSLAGDTQYF
. . TRBJ2-5 TRBV12-3/TRBV12-4 TGTGCCAGCAGGCGAGCGGGTGAGACCCAGTACTTC CASRRAGETQYF
few TRBD1 TRBJ1-4 TRBV3-1/TRBV3-2 TGTGCCAGCAGCCAGATTGGGACAGGGACTAATGAAAAACTGTTTTTT CASSQIGTGTNEKLFF
. TRBD2 TRBJ2-1 TRBV7-2 TGTGCCAGCAGCTGGAGAGGGACTAGCGGCCGCTACAATGAGCAGTTCTTC CASSWRGTSGRYNEQFF
. . TRBJ1-2 TRBV6-6 TGTGCCAGCAGTAACCAGGGAAATGGCTACACCTTC CASSNQGNGYTF
. TRBD1 TRBJ2-7 TRBV10-3 TGTGCCACTTCCTCCCAGGGACAGGCCTACGAGCAGTACTTC CATSSQGQAYEQYF
. TRBD2 TRBJ2-2 TRBV3-1/TRBV3-2 TGTGCCAGCAGCCGCAGACTAGCGGGAGGGCCGCAAACCGGGGAGCTGTTTTTT CASSRRLAGGPQTGELFF
. . TRBJ2-1 TRBV27 TGTGCCAGCAGACCCATCCTCAGGGTCGGGCAGTTCTTC CASRPILRVGQFF